This T cell receptor beta chain was sequenced in a study of OX40 agonist ivuxolimab in advanced cancers. CDR3 length: 13 residues. The V gene's germline CDR1 is MNHEY and CDR2 SVGAGI. Produced via immunoSEQ multiplex PCR; TCRdb's table is partial and in-frame only. The sample consists of fewer than 30,000 clones, more than 70% of them appearing once. This receptor was obtained from an adult with an advanced solid tumor such as melanoma, head and neck, liver or kidney cancer. The chain is built from TRBV6-5 and TRBJ2-1, with D possibly TRBD2 on 7 matching bases. Source: CD4+ or CD8+ T cells sorted from blood, taken in a trial of the OX40 agonist ivuxolimab. The CDR3 is CAVQGGLGNEQFF. CDR3 bases: TGTGCAGTACAGGGAGGGTTGGGCAATGAGCAGTTCTTC.